Shown below are 25 T cell receptor beta chains from a single sample sequenced in a study of spatial heterogeneity in lung cancer. Time point described: sample taken at primary tumor resection. TCRdb recomputed calls from the 5' RACE reads with MiXCR, one row per CDR3 protein. The sample has around 87,000 distinct CDR3 sequences, more than 10% seen once. The sequences come from PBMCs, collected at surgery. The receptors were gathered from a male donor with early-stage non-small cell lung cancer.

This clonotype has ten or more counts. The gene calls are TRBV24-1 and TRBJ2-7, with 9 bases fitting TRBD1. This CDR3 spans 15 amino acids. Losses at the gene ends were 7 bases for V and 0 bases for J; bases not matched to a gene: 6. The germline V gene encodes CDR1 KGHDR and CDR2 SFDVKD. The CDR3 sequence is CATSGQGPSSYEQYF. DNA of the CDR3: TGTGCCACCAGCGGACAGGGGCCGAGCTCCTACGAGCAGTACTTC.

The V call is TRBV9, the J call TRBJ2-2, with a possible D match to TRBD2 (6 bases). The germline V gene encodes CDR1 SGDLS and CDR2 YYNGEE. The CDR3 totals 16 residues. Trimming shortened V by 3 bases and J by 3 bases, and 15 bases separated the two germline ends. DNA of the CDR3: TGTGCCAGCAGCGAAAAGGAGGGACGGCACACCGGGGAGCTGTTTTTT. It specifies CASSEKEGRHTGELFF.

The rearrangement joins TRBV5-1 to TRBJ1-2; D remains ambiguous. The CDR3 runs 14 residues. V was clipped by 1 base and J by 7 bases, with 14 bases between them. The germline gives CDR1 SGHRS, CDR2 YFSETQ. CDR3 sequence reads: CASSLRDLSGGYTF. CDR3 sequence (DNA): TGCGCCAGCAGCTTGCGGGATCTATCAGGTGGCTACACCTTC.

J is TRBJ2-5 and V is TRBV7-9; perhaps TRBD1 as D (5 bases). The length of the CDR3 is 17 residues. Deletions cut 1 base from V and 4 bases from J, with 19 bases between. The germline V gene encodes CDR1 SEHNR and CDR2 FQNEAQ (reference sequence). The CDR3: CASSLGLQTLGRETQYF. The CDR3 DNA reads as TGTGCCAGCAGCTTAGGGCTTCAGACCCTGGGGCGAGAGACCCAGTACTTC.

This clonotype was detected many times. V usage is TRBV11-2 and J usage is TRBJ2-5; D tentatively fits TRBD1 or TRBD2 (5 bases each). Trimming removed 5 bases at V and 2 bases at J, with 12 bases between. This CDR3 contains 14 residues. Germline V CDR1 and CDR2: SGHAT, FQNNGV. The CDR3 nucleotides read TGTGCCAGCAGCCGGTTGGGGGTTCAAGAGACCCAGTACTTC. This sequence encodes CASSRLGVQETQYF.

This clonotype came up many times. J is TRBJ2-5 and V is TRBV29-1, with 8 bases fitting TRBD1. The V gene end was trimmed by 5 bases and the J gene end by 5 bases; junction bases not matched to a gene: 4. Germline V lookup: CDR1 SQVTM, CDR2 ANQGSEA. The CDR3 has 12 residues. CDR3 loop: CSVQTGAETQYF. The CDR3 DNA reads TGCAGCGTTCAGACAGGGGCGGAGACCCAGTACTTC.

This clonotype was counted between two and nine times. The V and J genes are TRBV12-3 or TRBV12-4 and TRBJ1-1; no clear D gene. V was shortened by 4 bases and J by 4 bases, with 10 bases between the two germline ends. The CDR3 has 13 amino acids. CDR3 DNA sequence: TGTGCCAGCAGTTACGGTTCTGGCACTGAAGCTTTCTTT. Encoded protein: CASSYGSGTEAFF.

The chain couples TRBV21-1 to TRBJ1-2; TRBD1, the table's D call, was not compared with the DNA. TRBV21-1 is termed a pseudogene. CDR3 length equals 17 residues. The CDR3 reads CASSKERGQGVEYGYTF. The DNA for the CDR3 is TGTGCCAGCAGCAAAGAGAGAGGACAGGGTGTGGAATATGGCTACACCTTC.

V gene TRBV2 combines with J gene TRBJ1-1; maybe TRBD1 (5 bases). Trimming pared 6 bases from V and 7 bases from J, leaving 12 bases between. The CDR3 totals 12 residues. Germline assignment: CDR1 SNHLY and CDR2 FYNNEI. CDR3 residues: CASRVRDFEAFF. CDR3 in DNA: TGTGCCAGCAGGGTCAGGGACTTTGAAGCTTTCTTT.

V gene TRBV29-1 combines with J gene TRBJ2-2; D may be TRBD2 (6 bases). Trimming took 8 bases from V and 6 from J, leaving 22 bases between them. The CDR3 covers 15 residues. Germline V CDR1 and CDR2: SQVTM, ANQGSEA. The chain's CDR3 is CSIQLGGLRAGELFF. In DNA form, the CDR3 reads TGCAGCATACAACTAGGAGGGCTCAGGGCCGGGGAGCTGTTTTTT.

The chain uses TRBV7-9 and TRBJ1-6; 7 nucleotides align to TRBD1. The CDR3 has 13 residues. Trimming took 5 bases from V and 15 from J; bases not matched to a gene: 10. Germline CDR1 is SEHNR and CDR2 is FQNEAQ (reference sequence). The CDR3 spells CASSPQGNTVLHF. CDR3 in DNA: TGTGCCAGCAGCCCACAGGGGAATACGGTCCTCCACTTT.

V usage is TRBV6-4 and J usage is TRBJ2-3; D is unresolved. Germline assignment: CDR1 MRHNA and CDR2 SNTAGT. The length of the CDR3 is 13 residues. Trimming took off 3 bases at V and 2 bases at J, with 6 bases between the two ends. This CDR3 reads CASSDPFTDTQYF. CDR3 coding DNA: TGTGCCAGCAGTGATCCTTTCACAGATACGCAGTATTTT.

The CDR3, as DNA: TGTGCCAGCAGCCCCGGTTTTGGGGCAAACTATGGCTACACCTTC. Translated: CASSPGFGANYGYTF. The chain uses TRBV7-9 and TRBJ1-2; D is possibly TRBD1 (5 bases). V was trimmed by 5 bases and J by 2 bases, leaving 15 bases between them. Looked up from germline, CDR1 is SEHNR and CDR2 is FQNEAQ (reference sequence). The length of the CDR3 is 15 residues.

This clonotype was detected only a few times. The CDR3 DNA reads TGTGCCAGCAGTTGGACTAGCGGGGACTACGAGCAGTACTTC. It codes for CASSWTSGDYEQYF. The chain combines TRBV7-2 with TRBJ2-7; TRBD2 agrees at 12 bases. CDR1 and CDR2 (germline): SGHTA, FQGNSA. With 6 bases clipped from V and 3 bases from J, the junction kept 3 bases outside the gene matches. This CDR3 has 14 amino acids.

The chain has TRBV20-1 and TRBJ2-1; D call uncertain. V gave up 4 bases and J gave up 6 bases, with 16 bases separating them. CDR3 size: 14 residues. The germline V gene encodes CDR1 DFQATT and CDR2 SNEGSKA (reference sequence). CDR3 in DNA: TGCAGTGCTACGGTTACGACCTATAGCAATGAGCAGTTCTTC. Translating it yields CSATVTTYSNEQFF.

This CDR3 is CASQVAGVAGYEQYF. The DNA for the CDR3 is TGTGCCAGCCAGGTAGCGGGGGTCGCGGGTTACGAGCAGTACTTC. The chain is built from TRBV28 and TRBJ2-7; TRBD2 matches at 9 bases. Per germline, CDR1 MDHEN and CDR2 SYDVKM. This CDR3 is built from 15 residues. V lost 8 bases and J lost 4; bases outside the gene matches: 12.

This clonotype was observed a few times. The CDR3: CSARVNTGATDTQYF. DNA of the CDR3: TGCAGTGCTAGAGTTAATACGGGAGCGACAGATACGCAGTATTTT. The rearrangement joins TRBV20-1 to TRBJ2-3; tentatively, D is TRBD2 (6 bases). This CDR3 has 15 amino acids. V lost 1 base and J 3 bases, leaving 14 bases between the germline ends. The germline V gene encodes CDR1 DFQATT and CDR2 SNEGSKA (reference sequence).

The table lists this clonotype with a few counts. The V gene is TRBV11-2, the J gene TRBJ2-4, with 9 bases matching TRBD1. The CDR3 has 18 residues. Germline trimming cut 3 bases from V and 3 bases from J; bases unmatched to any gene: 12. Germline CDR1 SGHAT, CDR2 FQNNGV. The chain's CDR3 is CASSFGTGIRLGKNIQYF. Written as DNA, the CDR3 is TGTGCCAGCAGCTTTGGGACAGGGATAAGACTTGGCAAAAACATTCAGTACTTC.

The V call is TRBV7-6, the J call TRBJ1-1, with D possibly TRBD1 on 5 matching bases. The germline V gene has CDR1 SGHVS and CDR2 FNYEAQ. Trimming took 4 bases from V and 4 from J, leaving 16 bases between them. The CDR3 covers 15 residues. CDR3 protein: CASSSGHSLTTEAFF. CDR3 nucleotides: TGTGCCAGCAGCTCAGGACACTCCCTGACCACTGAAGCTTTCTTT. Combining the CDR3 with reference TRBV7-6 and TRBJ1-1 gives the whole variable domain GAGVSQSPRYKVTKRGQDVALRCDPISGHVSLYWYRQALGQGPEFLTYFNYEAQQDKSGLPNDRFSAERPEGSISTLTIQRTEQRDSAMYRCASSSGHSLTTEAFFGQGTRLTVV.

The chain couples TRBV7-8 to TRBJ1-5; 10 positions match TRBD1. The CDR3 is made up of 16 amino acids. J lost 9 bases, V lost 2 bases, and 10 bases had no gene match. CDR1 is SGHVS and CDR2 is FQNEAQ in the germline V gene. The chain's CDR3 is CASSLSLGDRGRPQHF. CDR3 sequence (DNA): TGTGCCAGCAGCTTATCACTAGGGGACAGGGGACGGCCCCAGCATTTT. Complete variable domain (other parts from reference TRBV7-8 and TRBJ1-5): GAGVSQSPRYKVAKRGQDVALRCDPISGHVSLFWYQQALGQGPEFLTYFQNEAQLDKSGLPSDRFFAERPEGSVSTLKIQRTQQEDSAVYLCASSLSLGDRGRPQHFGDGTRLSIL.

This clonotype was recorded at least ten times. The gene calls are TRBV6-5 and TRBJ1-2; D call uncertain. The CDR3 is 13 amino acids. V lost 5 bases and J lost 4, with 11 bases in between. Germline CDR1 is MNHEY and CDR2 is SVGAGI. CDR3 loop: CASSMEPGYGYTF. The CDR3, as DNA: TGTGCCAGCAGTATGGAACCTGGCTATGGCTACACCTTC.

A few counts support this clonotype. The V gene is TRBV10-3, the J gene TRBJ1-2, with unresolved D. There are 13 residues in the CDR3. The germline V gene encodes CDR1 ENHRY and CDR2 SYGVKD. Trimming took off 3 bases at V and 8 bases at J, with 13 bases between the two ends. This CDR3 reads CAISEGQGDGYTF. The CDR3 coding sequence is TGTGCCATCAGTGAAGGTCAAGGTGACGGCTACACCTTC.

The chain has TRBV20-1 and TRBJ2-1; unclear D gene. V shed 3 bases and J shed 8 bases, with 11 bases lying between them. The CDR3 loop spans 12 amino acids. Germline assignment: CDR1 DFQATT and CDR2 SNEGSKA (reference sequence). The CDR3 DNA reads as TGCAGTGCTAGGAAGGGCATGGATGAGCAGTTCTTC. Its protein is CSARKGMDEQFF.

This clonotype has more than one count but fewer than ten. This chain links TRBV12-3 or TRBV12-4 with TRBJ2-5, with 8 positions matching TRBD2. The CDR3 runs 15 residues. Germline trimming cut 3 bases from V and 4 bases from J; bases unmatched to any gene: 7. The CDR3 sequence is CASSFGSGGGETQYF. CDR3 nucleotides: TGTGCCAGCAGTTTTGGCAGCGGGGGCGGAGAGACCCAGTACTTC.

This clonotype was picked up a small number of times. V and J are TRBV3-1 and TRBJ1-1; no firm D call. CDR3 length: 11 amino acids. Between the trimmed V and J ends, which lost 2 bases and 2 bases, there was a span of 0 bases. Germline values: CDR1 LGHDT, CDR2 YNNKEL (reference sequence). For the CDR3, the DNA is TGTGCCAGCAGCCAAAACACTGAAGCTTTCTTT. This sequence encodes CASSQNTEAFF.